These 31 T cell receptor beta chains came from one sample sequenced in a study of T cells after posttransplantation cyclophosphamide. The method was immunoSEQ multiplex PCR; TCRdb's version includes in-frame clones alone and lacks a portion of them. The sample lists about 12,000 clones; approximately 2% were seen once. Treatment was busulfan-fludarabine conditioning, a marrow graft, and cyclophosphamide on days +3 and +4. The sample consisted of PBMCs, taken after allogeneic stem cell transplant with posttransplant cyclophosphamide. These receptors originate from a male patient in his thirties who received an allogeneic stem cell transplant from a related donor, was CMV-positive, and had no GVHD. Some of the T cells may derive from the graft donor.

The sample holds a few counts of this clone. The chain employs TRBV27 and TRBJ2-7; TRBD1 aligns across 7 bases. This CDR3 has 17 amino acids. Trimming took 0 bases from V and 0 from J; bases not matched to a gene: 8. Germline V gene data show CDR1 as MNHEY and CDR2 as SMNVEV (reference sequence). The CDR3 here is CASSLSAGTASSYEQYF. CDR3 bases: TGTGCCAGCAGTTTATCGGCCGGGACAGCAAGCTCCTACGAGCAGTACTTC.

This clone was counted only a few times. The V gene is TRBV27, the J gene TRBJ1-1; D is unclear. Trimming shortened V by 3 bases and J by 2 bases, and 10 bases separated the two germline ends. From germline, CDR1 is MNHEY and CDR2 SMNVEV (reference sequence). The CDR3 loop spans 14 amino acids. The CDR3 sequence is CASSLVGGNTEAFF. For the CDR3, the DNA is TGTGCCAGCAGTTTGGTCGGCGGTAACACTGAAGCTTTCTTT.

The J gene is TRBJ2-7, the V gene TRBV10-3; 9 bases fit TRBD1. This CDR3 is 14 amino acids long. With 5 bases clipped from V and 7 bases from J, the junction kept 9 bases outside the gene matches. The germline gives CDR1 ENHRY, CDR2 SYGVKD. CDR3 sequence reads: CAISPGQGLLEQYF. For the CDR3, the DNA is TGTGCCATCAGTCCGGGACAGGGTTTATTGGAGCAGTACTTC.

This clone was picked up a small number of times. The genes are TRBV5-5 and TRBJ2-2; maybe TRBD1 (5 bases). The CDR3 consists of 19 residues. CDR1 is SGHKS, CDR2 YYEKEE, per germline (reference sequence). Deletions cut 4 bases from V and 4 bases from J, with 26 bases between. The CDR3 protein is CASSPHIVSRAIGTGELFF. The CDR3 DNA reads as TGTGCCAGCAGCCCACATATTGTGTCCAGGGCGATTGGCACCGGGGAGCTGTTTTTT. The whole variable domain, filled in from reference TRBV5-5 and TRBJ2-2, reads DAGVTQSPTHLIKTRGQQVTLRCSPISGHKSVSWYQQVLGQGPQFIFQYYEKEERGRGNFPDRFSARQFPNYSSELNVNALLLGDSALYLCASSPHIVSRAIGTGELFFGEGSRLTVL.

This clone occurred a few times. The rearrangement links TRBV19 to TRBJ1-4, with 8 nucleotides matching TRBD1. CDR3 size: 15 residues. The ends lost 3 bases at V and 7 bases at J; junction bases unmatched: 7. Per the germline V gene, CDR1 is LNHDA and CDR2 is SQIVND (reference sequence). The DNA for the CDR3 is TGTGCCAGTAGTATTGTTCAACAGGGGGGTGAAAAACTGTTTTTT. This translates into CASSIVQQGGEKLFF.

The J gene is TRBJ2-7, the V gene TRBV6-1, with no clear D. The CDR3 length is 13 residues. Germline V lookup: CDR1 MNHNS, CDR2 SASEGT. The V end was cut by 1 base, the J end by 7 bases, with 11 bases between. The CDR3 DNA sequence: TGTGCCAGCAGTGAAGTCCCCACATGGGAGCAGTACTTC. The encoded protein is CASSEVPTWEQYF.

The chain combines TRBV15 with TRBJ1-5; D is unclear. Trimming left V 1 base short and J 3 bases short, with 7 bases between. The CDR3 consists of 14 residues. Germline loops: CDR1 LNHNV, CDR2 YYDKDF (reference sequence). CDR3 coding DNA: TGTGCCACCAGCAGAGGTTCCTTCAATCAGCCCCAGCATTTT. Its protein product is CATSRGSFNQPQHF.

This clone occurred a few times. CDR3 protein: CASSAPGQQTYEQYF. As DNA, the CDR3 is TGTGCCAGCAGTGCCCCGGGACAGCAAACCTACGAGCAGTACTTC. V usage is TRBV2 and J usage is TRBJ2-7, with 7 bases that match TRBD1. The germline V gene encodes CDR1 SNHLY and CDR2 FYNNEI. The junction had 8 bases not matched to a gene; V was cut back by 4 bases and J by 2 bases. CDR3 length equals 15 residues.

As to this clone: Other DNA sequences within the sample encode an identical CDR3. The chain combines TRBV11-2 with TRBJ2-7; 9 positions agree with TRBD1. V lost 6 bases, J lost 4 bases, and 16 bases stayed unmatched. The germline CDR1 and CDR2 sequences are SGHAT and FQNNGV. This CDR3 comprises 17 residues. CDR3 sequence reads: CASSLLFTEQGAYEQYF. The CDR3 DNA reads TGTGCCAGCAGTTTATTATTCACGGAACAGGGGGCATACGAGCAGTACTTC.

This clone came up a few times. The chain uses TRBV4-2 and TRBJ2-3; 9 bases line up with TRBD2. From germline, CDR1 is LGHNA and CDR2 YNFKEQ. Germline trimming cut 5 bases from V and 3 bases from J; bases unmatched to any gene: 9. This CDR3 contains 16 residues. Here the CDR3 reads CASSFGSGGLTDTQYF. CDR3 bases: TGTGCCAGCAGCTTCGGTAGCGGGGGATTGACAGATACGCAGTATTTT.

This clone was observed a few times. The gene calls are TRBV4-1 and TRBJ2-2, with D perhaps TRBD2 (5 bases). The CDR3 length is 16 residues. Trimming pared 4 bases from V and 0 bases from J, leaving 12 bases between. Germline lookup yields CDR1 MGHRA and CDR2 YSYEKL. The chain's CDR3 is CASSPLENANTGELFF. CDR3 DNA: TGCGCCAGCAGCCCACTAGAAAACGCGAACACCGGGGAGCTGTTTTTT.

This clone was recorded a few times. The CDR3 sequence is CASSTTGVLSETQYF. DNA of the CDR3: TGTGCCAGCAGCACGACAGGGGTTCTCTCTGAGACCCAGTACTTC. This chain joins TRBV5-8 and TRBJ2-5, with 8 bases aligning to TRBD1. The CDR3 spans 15 residues. Germline-derived CDR1 and CDR2 are SGHTS and YDEGEE. V dropped 4 bases and J dropped 5; count of bases not matched to a gene: 10.

This clone has only a few counts. The rearrangement links TRBV28 to TRBJ2-7; 7 nucleotides line up with TRBD1. V shed 4 bases, J shed 6 bases, and the junction held 6 bases outside the gene matches. Germline CDR1 is MDHEN and CDR2 is SYDVKM. The CDR3 spans 13 residues. CDR3 amino acids: CASSSAQGSEQYF. The CDR3 DNA is TGTGCCAGCAGTTCCGCACAGGGGAGCGAGCAGTACTTC.

This chain joins TRBV15 and TRBJ1-5; possibly TRBD1 for D (5 bases). The CDR3 consists of 16 residues. CDR1 is LNHNV, CDR2 YYDKDF, per germline (reference sequence). V lost 5 bases to trimming and J lost 5 bases, with 19 bases between them. The DNA of the CDR3 is TGTGCCACCAGCGGAGCGAACAGGATCCGCCATCAGCCCCAGCATTTT. Encoded protein: CATSGANRIRHQPQHF.

There are a few counts of this clone. The CDR3 nucleotides read TGTGCCAGCAGCGTGAACAGGTATTGGGACATTCAGTACTTC. This codes for CASSVNRYWDIQYF. This sequence joins TRBV5-8 and TRBJ2-4, with D perhaps matching TRBD1 (5 bases). This CDR3 has 14 residues. The V end lost 4 bases, the J end lost 8 bases, and 16 bases lay between the germline ends. CDR1 is SGHTS, CDR2 YDEGEE, per germline.

The sample holds a few counts of this clone. The V call is TRBV28, the J call TRBJ2-5; D not resolved. Germline V gene data show CDR1 as MDHEN and CDR2 as SYDVKM. This CDR3 comprises 15 residues. The V end lost 1 base, the J end lost 1 base, and 10 bases lay between the germline ends. The CDR3 loop reads CASSLSATSQETQYF. CDR3 nucleotide sequence: TGTGCCAGCAGTTTATCGGCGACAAGCCAAGAGACCCAGTACTTC.

The chain links TRBV7-2 to TRBJ2-1; D is undetermined. The CDR3 runs 12 residues. V gave up 5 bases and J gave up 8 bases, with 10 bases separating them. Germline V lookup: CDR1 SGHTA, CDR2 FQGNSA. CDR3 loop: CASSREVHEQFF. Written as DNA, the CDR3 is TGTGCCAGCAGCAGAGAAGTCCATGAGCAGTTCTTC.

The chain links TRBV6-1 to TRBJ1-1, with D perhaps matching TRBD1 (6 bases). Per the germline V gene, CDR1 is MNHNS and CDR2 is SASEGT. CDR3 length: 15 residues. The V end was cut by 6 bases, the J end by 2 bases, with 16 bases between. CDR3 in amino acids: CASSLRGPANTEAFF. The CDR3 nucleotides read TGTGCCAGCAGCCTCAGGGGACCTGCAAACACTGAAGCTTTCTTT.

This clone was picked up a small number of times. The gene calls are TRBV28 and TRBJ2-7; 12 nucleotides align to TRBD2. This CDR3 spans 14 amino acids. Germline V CDR1 and CDR2: MDHEN, SYDVKM. V lost 7 bases and J lost 3; bases outside the gene matches: 4. CDR3 DNA: TGTGCCAGCACCCTAGCGGGAGGGTTCTACGAGCAGTACTTC. It is translated as CASTLAGGFYEQYF. The full variable domain, its missing parts supplied by reference TRBV28 and TRBJ2-7, is DVKVTQSSRYLVKRTGEKVFLECVQDMDHENMFWYRQDPGLGLRLIYFSYDVKMKEKGDIPEGYSVSREKKERFSLILESASTNQTSMYLCASTLAGGFYEQYFGPGTRLTVT.

The V call is TRBV29-1, the J call TRBJ1-1, with TRBD1 as a possible D gene (6 bases). The CDR3 loop spans 13 amino acids. Germline V gives CDR1 SQVTM, CDR2 ANQGSEA. V was shortened by 7 bases and J by 0 bases, with 12 bases between the two germline ends. CDR3 in DNA: TGCAGCGGTCACAGGGAGATGAACACTGAAGCTTTCTTT. This translates into CSGHREMNTEAFF.

Written as DNA, the CDR3 is TGTGCCAGCTCACCACGCTCAGGGAGCAATCAGCCCCAGCATTTT. Translated: CASSPRSGSNQPQHF. The V gene is TRBV18, the J gene TRBJ1-5; maybe TRBD1 (5 bases). Germline CDR1 KGHSH, CDR2 LQKENI. This CDR3 is built from 15 residues. The V gene lost 1 base and the J gene lost 1 base, with 8 bases spanning the gap.

The chain combines TRBV12-5 with TRBJ2-7; 8 bases are shared with TRBD1. Germline V CDR1 and CDR2: LGHNT, FRNRAP. CDR3 length equals 16 residues. J lost 0 bases, V lost 0 bases, and 4 bases had no gene match. CDR3 loop: CASGLVQGQGSYEQYF. The CDR3 DNA is TGTGCTAGTGGTTTGGTACAAGGACAGGGCTCCTACGAGCAGTACTTC.

This clone was counted a few times. The chain links TRBV4-3 to TRBJ2-7; tentative D call: TRBD1 (6 bases). There are 13 residues in the CDR3. CDR1 LGHNA and CDR2 YSLEER come from the germline V gene. Trimming pared 1 base from V and 4 bases from J, leaving 8 bases between. The CDR3 loop reads CASSQGQAYEQYF. The CDR3 coding sequence is TGCGCCAGCAGCCAAGGACAGGCATACGAGCAGTACTTC.

This clone was counted a few times. J is TRBJ1-2 and V is TRBV19; TRBD1 matches at 7 bases. This CDR3 has 15 amino acids. V gave up 3 bases and J gave up 5 bases; unmatched junction bases: 9. Germline V gene data show CDR1 as LNHDA and CDR2 as SQIVND (reference sequence). CDR3 sequence: CASSIRTGAQYGYTF. The CDR3, as DNA: TGTGCCAGTAGTATCCGGACAGGTGCCCAATATGGCTACACCTTC.

This chain joins TRBV5-4 and TRBJ2-3, with 9 nucleotides matching TRBD2. This CDR3 is built from 15 residues. The V segment lost 2 bases and the J segment 2 bases; nucleotides outside the gene matches: 3. Germline V gene sequence: CDR1 SGHNT, CDR2 YYREEE (reference sequence). CDR3 loop: CASSFSGRYTDTQYF. CDR3 DNA sequence: TGTGCCAGCAGCTTCAGCGGGAGGTACACAGATACGCAGTATTTT.

The V and J genes are TRBV5-4 and TRBJ2-2, with 9 positions matching TRBD2. The CDR3 totals 16 residues. CDR1 is SGHNT and CDR2 is YYREEE in the germline V gene (reference sequence). The V segment lost 0 bases and the J segment 5 bases; nucleotides outside the gene matches: 5. CDR3 sequence: CASSLGGGAGTGELFF. The CDR3 DNA reads as TGTGCCAGCAGCTTGGGCGGGGGGGCCGGAACCGGGGAGCTGTTTTTT.

The genes are TRBV6-5 and TRBJ1-1; no definite D call. V lost 2 bases to trimming and J lost 1 base, with 5 bases between them. The length of the CDR3 is 13 residues. The germline gives CDR1 MNHEY, CDR2 SVGAGI. In DNA form, the CDR3 reads TGTGCCAGCAGTTACAGGAGGAACACTGAAGCTTTCTTT. Translating it yields CASSYRRNTEAFF.

V usage is TRBV30 and J usage is TRBJ2-7; TRBD1 aligns across 10 bases. This CDR3 contains 12 residues. In germline, CDR1 is GTSNPN, CDR2 SVGIG (reference sequence). The trim removed 4 bases at V and 4 bases at J, leaving 1 base unmatched. CDR3 loop: CAWTGQGYEQYF. In nucleotides, the CDR3 is TGTGCCTGGACGGGACAGGGGTACGAGCAGTACTTC.

This chain links TRBV28 with TRBJ1-5; weak D call: TRBD1 (6 bases). V was cut by 4 bases and J by 0 bases, with 10 bases left in between. This CDR3 is built from 15 residues. Germline values: CDR1 MDHEN, CDR2 SYDVKM. The CDR3 reads CASSSGDISNQPQHF. In DNA, the CDR3 is TGTGCCAGCAGTTCTGGGGACATTAGCAATCAGCCCCAGCATTTT.

The rearrangement joins TRBV4-1 to TRBJ2-2; 7 nucleotides line up with TRBD2. This CDR3 contains 16 residues. Per germline, CDR1 MGHRA and CDR2 YSYEKL. Trimming at V came to 4 bases and at J to 7 bases, leaving 12 bases not matched to a gene. CDR3 DNA: TGCGCCAGCAGCCCGCTGGGCAGACTAGCTGGCGGGGAGCTGTTTTTT. This sequence encodes CASSPLGRLAGGELFF.

The CDR3 reads CASFDRGPKDTTNEKLFF. DNA of the CDR3: TGTGCCAGCTTCGATCGTGGTCCTAAGGACACAACTAATGAAAAACTGTTTTTT. The chain recombines TRBV28 with TRBJ1-4; D is possibly TRBD1 (5 bases). This CDR3 region has 18 residues. Trimming took 8 bases from V and 0 from J, leaving 22 bases between them. Germline CDR1 and CDR2: MDHEN and SYDVKM.